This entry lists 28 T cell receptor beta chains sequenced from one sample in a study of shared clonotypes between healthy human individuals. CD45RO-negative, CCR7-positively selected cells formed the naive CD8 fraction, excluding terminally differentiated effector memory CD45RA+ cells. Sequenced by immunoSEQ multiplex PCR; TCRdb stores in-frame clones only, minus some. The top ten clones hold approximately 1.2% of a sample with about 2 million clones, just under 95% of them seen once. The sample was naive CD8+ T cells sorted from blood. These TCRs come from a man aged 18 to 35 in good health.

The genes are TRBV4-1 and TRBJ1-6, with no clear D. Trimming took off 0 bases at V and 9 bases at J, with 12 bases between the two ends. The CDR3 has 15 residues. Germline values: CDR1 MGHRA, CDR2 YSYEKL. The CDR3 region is CASSQDGGESSPLHF. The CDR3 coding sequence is TGCGCCAGCAGCCAAGACGGCGGTGAAAGTTCACCCCTCCACTTT.

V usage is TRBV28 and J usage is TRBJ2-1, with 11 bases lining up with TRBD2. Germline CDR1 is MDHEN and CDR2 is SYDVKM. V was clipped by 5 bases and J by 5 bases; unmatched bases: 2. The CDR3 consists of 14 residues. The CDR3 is CASSISGGDNEQFF. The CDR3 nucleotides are TGTGCCAGCAGTATTAGCGGGGGGGACAATGAGCAGTTCTTC.

This CDR3 reads CASSEELAGVRNEQFF. In nucleotides, the CDR3 is TGTGCCAGCAGTGAAGAACTAGCGGGCGTTAGGAATGAGCAGTTCTTC. This chain links TRBV6-1 with TRBJ2-1; 9 bases are a match to TRBD2. This CDR3 has 16 residues. V lost 1 base and J lost 7; bases outside the gene matches: 8. Germline lookup yields CDR1 MNHNS and CDR2 SASEGT.

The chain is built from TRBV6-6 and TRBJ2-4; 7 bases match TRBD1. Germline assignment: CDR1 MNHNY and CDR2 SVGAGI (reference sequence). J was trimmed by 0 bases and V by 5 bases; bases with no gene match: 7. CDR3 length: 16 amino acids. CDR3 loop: CASSTGQMLAKNIQYF. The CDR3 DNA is TGTGCCAGCAGTACGGGACAGATGTTAGCCAAAAACATTCAGTACTTC.

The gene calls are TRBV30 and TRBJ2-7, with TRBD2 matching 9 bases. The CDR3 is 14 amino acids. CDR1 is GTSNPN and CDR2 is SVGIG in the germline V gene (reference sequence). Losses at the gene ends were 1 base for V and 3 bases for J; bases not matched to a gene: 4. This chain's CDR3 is CAWSEAGGLYEQYF. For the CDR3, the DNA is TGTGCCTGGAGTGAAGCGGGAGGCCTCTACGAGCAGTACTTC.

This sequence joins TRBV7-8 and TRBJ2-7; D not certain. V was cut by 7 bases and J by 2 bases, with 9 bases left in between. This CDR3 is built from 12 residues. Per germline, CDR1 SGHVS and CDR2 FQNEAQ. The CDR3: CASKNPPYEQYF. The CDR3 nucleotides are TGTGCCAGCAAAAACCCCCCCTACGAGCAGTACTTC.

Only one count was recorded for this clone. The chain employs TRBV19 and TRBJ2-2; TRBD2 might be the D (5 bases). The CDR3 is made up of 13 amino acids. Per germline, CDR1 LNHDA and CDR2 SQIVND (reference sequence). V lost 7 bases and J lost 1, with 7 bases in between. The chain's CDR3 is CASTSGNTGELFF. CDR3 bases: TGTGCCAGTACAAGCGGGAACACCGGGGAGCTGTTTTTT.

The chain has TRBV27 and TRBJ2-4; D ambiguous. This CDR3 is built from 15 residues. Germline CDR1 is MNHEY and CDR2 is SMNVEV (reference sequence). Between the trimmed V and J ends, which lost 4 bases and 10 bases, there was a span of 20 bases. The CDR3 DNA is TGTGCCAGCAGTTCTCTGTTCTCCATGCCCGATATTCAGTACTTC. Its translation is CASSSLFSMPDIQYF.

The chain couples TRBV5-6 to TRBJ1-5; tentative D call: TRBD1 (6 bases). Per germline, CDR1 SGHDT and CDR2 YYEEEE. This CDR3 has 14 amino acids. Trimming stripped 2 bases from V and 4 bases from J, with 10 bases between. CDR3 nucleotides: TGTGCCAGCAGCTTTGGGGGGGCAAATCAGCCCCAGCATTTT. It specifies CASSFGGANQPQHF. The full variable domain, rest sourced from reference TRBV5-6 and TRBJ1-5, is DAGVTQSPTHLIKTRGQQVTLRCSPKSGHDTVSWYQQALGQGPQFIFQYYEEEERQRGNFPDRFSGHQFPNYSSELNVNALLLGDSALYLCASSFGGANQPQHFGDGTRLSIL.

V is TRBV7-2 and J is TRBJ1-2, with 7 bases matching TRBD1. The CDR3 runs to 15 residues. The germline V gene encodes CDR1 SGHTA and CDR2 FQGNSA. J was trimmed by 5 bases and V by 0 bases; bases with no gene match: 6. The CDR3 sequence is CASSLAVQGGYGYTF. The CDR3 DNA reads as TGTGCCAGCAGCTTAGCGGTCCAGGGGGGATATGGCTACACCTTC. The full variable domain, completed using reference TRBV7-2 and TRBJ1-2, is GAGVSQSPSNKVTEKGKDVELRCDPISGHTALYWYRQSLGQGLEFLIYFQGNSAPDKSGLPSDRFSAERTGGSVSTLTIQRTQQEDSAVYLCASSLAVQGGYGYTFGSGTRLTVV.

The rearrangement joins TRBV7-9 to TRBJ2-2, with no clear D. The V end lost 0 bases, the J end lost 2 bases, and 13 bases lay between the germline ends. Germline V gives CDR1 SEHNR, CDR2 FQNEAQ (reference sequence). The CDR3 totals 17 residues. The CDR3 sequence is CASSLAILNINTGELFF. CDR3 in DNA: TGTGCCAGCAGCTTAGCAATACTGAACATTAACACCGGGGAGCTGTTTTTT.

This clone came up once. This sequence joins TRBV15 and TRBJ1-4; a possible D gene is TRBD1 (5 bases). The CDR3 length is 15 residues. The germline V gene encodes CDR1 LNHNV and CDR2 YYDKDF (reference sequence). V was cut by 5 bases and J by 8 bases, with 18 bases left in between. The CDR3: CATSPGQGLREKLFF. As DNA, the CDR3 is TGTGCCACCAGCCCCGGGCAGGGATTGAGGGAAAAACTGTTTTTT.

The CDR3 DNA is TGTGCCAGCAGTGGCATAGCGGAGTACGAGCAGTACTTC. Protein sequence: CASSGIAEYEQYF. The chain employs TRBV2 and TRBJ2-7; the D gene is possibly TRBD2 (6 bases). The germline V gene has CDR1 SNHLY and CDR2 FYNNEI. The CDR3 loop spans 13 amino acids. Trimming took off 4 bases at V and 4 bases at J, with 11 bases between the two ends.

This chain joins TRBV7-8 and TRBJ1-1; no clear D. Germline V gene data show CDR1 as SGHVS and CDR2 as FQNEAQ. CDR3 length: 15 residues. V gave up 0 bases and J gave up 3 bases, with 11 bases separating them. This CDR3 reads CASSLAIVRDTEAFF. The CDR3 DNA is TGTGCCAGCAGCTTAGCGATTGTGAGGGACACTGAAGCTTTCTTT.

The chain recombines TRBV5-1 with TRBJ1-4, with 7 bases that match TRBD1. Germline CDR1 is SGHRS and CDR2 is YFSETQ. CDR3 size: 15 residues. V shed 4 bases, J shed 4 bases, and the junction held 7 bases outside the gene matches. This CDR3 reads CASSSEGQFNEKLFF. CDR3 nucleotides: TGCGCCAGCAGCAGCGAGGGACAGTTTAATGAAAAACTGTTTTTT. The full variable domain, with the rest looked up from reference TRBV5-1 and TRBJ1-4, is KAGVTQTPRYLIKTRGQQVTLSCSPISGHRSVSWYQQTPGQGLQFLFEYFSETQRNKGNFPGRFSGRQFSNSRSEMNVSTLELGDSALYLCASSSEGQFNEKLFFGSGTQLSVL.

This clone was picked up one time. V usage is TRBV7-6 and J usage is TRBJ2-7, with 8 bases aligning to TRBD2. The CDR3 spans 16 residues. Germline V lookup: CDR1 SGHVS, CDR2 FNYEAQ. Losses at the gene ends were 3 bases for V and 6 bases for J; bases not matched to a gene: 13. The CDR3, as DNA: TGTGCCAGCAGCTTGGATACTAGCGGCGTTAGTTCCGAGCAGTACTTC. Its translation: CASSLDTSGVSSEQYF.

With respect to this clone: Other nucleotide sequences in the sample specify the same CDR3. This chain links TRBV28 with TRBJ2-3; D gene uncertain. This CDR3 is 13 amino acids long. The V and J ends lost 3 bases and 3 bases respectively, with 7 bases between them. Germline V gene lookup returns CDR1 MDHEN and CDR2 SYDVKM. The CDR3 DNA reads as TGTGCCAGCAGTTTCCGAATGACAGATACGCAGTATTTT. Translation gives CASSFRMTDTQYF.

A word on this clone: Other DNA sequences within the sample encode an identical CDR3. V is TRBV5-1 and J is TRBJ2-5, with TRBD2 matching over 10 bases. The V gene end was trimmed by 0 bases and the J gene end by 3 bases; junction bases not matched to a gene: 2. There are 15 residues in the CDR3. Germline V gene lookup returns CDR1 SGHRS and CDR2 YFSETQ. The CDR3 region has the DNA TGCGCCAGCAGCTTGGCTCTAGCGGGGGAAGAGACCCAGTACTTC. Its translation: CASSLALAGEETQYF.

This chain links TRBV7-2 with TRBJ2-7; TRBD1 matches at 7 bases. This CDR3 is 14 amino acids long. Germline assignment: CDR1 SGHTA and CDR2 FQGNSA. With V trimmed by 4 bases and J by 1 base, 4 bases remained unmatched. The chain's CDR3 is CASSWTQGSYEQYF. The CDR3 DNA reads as TGTGCCAGCAGCTGGACACAGGGGTCCTACGAGCAGTACTTC.

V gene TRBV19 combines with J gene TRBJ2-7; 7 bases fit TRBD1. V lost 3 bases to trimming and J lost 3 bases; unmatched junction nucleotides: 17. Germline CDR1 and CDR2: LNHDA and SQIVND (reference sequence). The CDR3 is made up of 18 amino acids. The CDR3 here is CASSIVYKGQSAHYEQYF. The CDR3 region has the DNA TGTGCCAGTAGTATCGTCTATAAGGGACAGTCCGCACACTACGAGCAGTACTTC.

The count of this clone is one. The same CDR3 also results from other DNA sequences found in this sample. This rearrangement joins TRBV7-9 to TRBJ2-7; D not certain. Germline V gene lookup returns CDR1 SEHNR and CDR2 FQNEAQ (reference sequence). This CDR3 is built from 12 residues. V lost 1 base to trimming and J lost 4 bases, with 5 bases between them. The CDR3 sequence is CASSLGSYEQYF. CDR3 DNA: TGTGCCAGCAGCTTAGGGTCGTACGAGCAGTACTTC.

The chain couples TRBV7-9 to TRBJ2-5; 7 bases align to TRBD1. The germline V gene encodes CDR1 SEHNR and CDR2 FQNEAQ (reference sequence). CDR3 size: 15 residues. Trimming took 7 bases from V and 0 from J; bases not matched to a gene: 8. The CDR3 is CASNQHGTDQETQYF. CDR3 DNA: TGTGCCAGCAACCAACACGGGACAGACCAAGAGACCCAGTACTTC.

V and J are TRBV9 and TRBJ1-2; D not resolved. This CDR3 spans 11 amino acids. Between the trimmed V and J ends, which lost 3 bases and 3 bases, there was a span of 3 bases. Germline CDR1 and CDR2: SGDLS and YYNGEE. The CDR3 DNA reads TGTGCCAGCAGCGGGGACTATGGCTACACCTTC. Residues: CASSGDYGYTF.

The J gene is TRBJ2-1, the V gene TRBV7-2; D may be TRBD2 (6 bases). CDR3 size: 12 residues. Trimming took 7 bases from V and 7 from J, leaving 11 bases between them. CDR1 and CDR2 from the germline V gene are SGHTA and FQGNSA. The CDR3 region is CASTGRGNEQFF. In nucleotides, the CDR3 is TGTGCCAGCACCGGACGGGGGAATGAGCAGTTCTTC.

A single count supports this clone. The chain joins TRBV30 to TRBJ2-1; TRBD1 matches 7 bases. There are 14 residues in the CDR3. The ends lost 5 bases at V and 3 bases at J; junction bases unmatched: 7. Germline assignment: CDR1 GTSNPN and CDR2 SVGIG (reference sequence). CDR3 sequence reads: CAWCQGVGYNEQFF. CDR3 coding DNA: TGTGCCTGGTGCCAGGGGGTGGGCTACAATGAGCAGTTCTTC.

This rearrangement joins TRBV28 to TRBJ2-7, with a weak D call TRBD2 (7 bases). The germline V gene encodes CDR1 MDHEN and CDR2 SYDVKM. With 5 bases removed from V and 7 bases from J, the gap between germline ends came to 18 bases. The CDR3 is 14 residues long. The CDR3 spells CASSHMGGAYEQYF. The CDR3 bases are TGTGCCAGCAGTCATATGGGGGGGGCGTATGAGCAGTACTTC.

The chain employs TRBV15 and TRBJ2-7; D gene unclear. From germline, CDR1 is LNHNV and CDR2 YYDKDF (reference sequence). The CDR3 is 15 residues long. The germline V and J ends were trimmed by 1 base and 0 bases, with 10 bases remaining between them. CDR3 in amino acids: CATSRGVGRSYEQYF. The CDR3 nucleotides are TGTGCCACCAGCAGAGGTGTCGGCCGCTCCTACGAGCAGTACTTC. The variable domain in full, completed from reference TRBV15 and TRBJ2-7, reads DAMVIQNPRYQVTQFGKPVTLSCSQTLNHNVMYWYQQKSSQAPKLLFHYYDKDFNNEADTPDNFQSRRPNTSFCFLDIRSPGLGDTAMYLCATSRGVGRSYEQYFGPGTRLTVT.

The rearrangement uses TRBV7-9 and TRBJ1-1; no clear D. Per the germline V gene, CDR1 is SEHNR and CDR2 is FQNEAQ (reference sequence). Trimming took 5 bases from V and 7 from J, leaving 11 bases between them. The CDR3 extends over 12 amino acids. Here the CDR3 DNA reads TGTGCCAGCAGCCCGGGCCTCAATGAAGCTTTCTTT. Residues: CASSPGLNEAFF.